This record concerns one TCR beta chain sequence. The assay was immunoSEQ multiplex PCR, and TCRdb's table has in-frame clones only and misses some. The table includes some 44,000 clones, approximately 80% detected once. The sample originates from a study of OX40 agonist ivuxolimab in advanced cancers. Germline CDR1 is SGHRS and CDR2 is YFSETQ. Trimming took off 1 base at V and 0 bases at J, with 11 bases between the two ends. The CDR3 sequence is 15 residues long. The chain joins TRBV5-1 to TRBJ2-7; D is ambiguous. Sequencing used CD4+ or CD8+ T cells sorted from blood, obtained in a trial of the OX40 agonist ivuxolimab. This TCR was sampled from an adult with an advanced solid tumor such as melanoma, head and neck, liver or kidney cancer. The DNA of the CDR3 is TGCGCCAGCAGCTTGTTCGAGGCTGCCTCCTACGAGCAGTACTTC. Protein sequence: CASSLFEAASYEQYF.